A single sample is the source of the 6 T cell receptor beta chains below, sequenced in a study of identical twins. TCRdb used MiXCR to reprocess the 5' RACE reads, holding one entry per CDR3 protein. The sample records 690,000 or so distinct CDR3 sequences, around 8.3% being singletons. Another study also made use of these data, one on yellow fever vaccine responses in identical twins.

The material sequenced was PBMCs. These receptor sequences come from a woman under 30 in good health.

This clonotype has a handful of counts. The rearrangement uses TRBV29-1 and TRBJ1-2, with D uncertain. Looked up from germline, CDR1 is SQVTM and CDR2 is ANQGSEA. V lost 7 bases and J 5 bases, leaving 20 bases between the germline ends. CDR3 size: 14 residues. The CDR3 reads CSAAGSGVGYGYTF. DNA of the CDR3: TGCAGCGCCGCGGGTTCGGGTGTTGGATATGGCTACACCTTC. The entire variable domain, with the rest obtained from reference TRBV29-1 and TRBJ1-2, is as follows: SAVISQKPSRDICQRGTSLTIQCQVDSQVTMMFWYRQQPGQSLTLIATANQGSEATYESGFVIDKFPISRPNLTFSTLTVSNMSPEDSSIYLCSAAGSGVGYGYTFGSGTRLTVV.

The chain couples TRBV7-9 to TRBJ2-1, with D perhaps TRBD1 (5 bases). Germline V CDR1 and CDR2: SEHNR, FQNEAQ (reference sequence). Trimming cost V 3 bases and J 4 bases, with 10 bases left between them. This CDR3 spans 14 amino acids. CDR3 sequence reads: CASSFKQEYNEQFF. CDR3 in DNA: TGTGCCAGCAGCTTTAAACAGGAGTACAATGAGCAGTTCTTC.

This sequence joins TRBV4-2 and TRBJ2-1; TRBD1 aligns across 9 bases. Per the germline V gene, CDR1 is LGHNA and CDR2 is YNFKEQ. The CDR3 spans 17 residues. V trimming: 4 bases; J trimming: 9 bases; junction bases outside the gene matches: 16. The CDR3 loop reads CASSRQQGARRDVEQFF. As DNA, the CDR3 is TGTGCCAGCAGCCGACAACAGGGGGCGCGGCGGGACGTTGAGCAGTTCTTC.

The rearrangement uses TRBV28 and TRBJ1-6; 8 bases match TRBD1. The germline gives CDR1 MDHEN, CDR2 SYDVKM. J lost 7 bases, V lost 5 bases, and 10 bases had no gene match. The CDR3 loop spans 16 amino acids. CDR3 residues: CASSGQGRTLNSPLHF. In DNA, the CDR3 is TGTGCCAGCAGTGGACAGGGAAGGACTCTAAATTCACCCCTCCACTTT.

This clonotype has only a few counts. The V call is TRBV4-1, the J call TRBJ2-3; 13 bases are shared with TRBD2. CDR3 size: 18 residues. V shed 5 bases, J shed 4 bases, and the junction held 12 bases outside the gene matches. Germline assignment: CDR1 MGHRA and CDR2 YSYEKL. CDR3 sequence reads: CASSSTGTSGNRADTQYF. Here the CDR3 DNA reads TGCGCCAGCAGCTCGACCGGGACTAGCGGGAATCGGGCAGATACGCAGTATTTT.

The CDR3 DNA reads TGTGCCAGTAGTATAGTGTTTGGACTAGCGGCGAACACCGGGGAGCTGTTTTTT. Its protein product is CASSIVFGLAANTGELFF. The chain has TRBV19 and TRBJ2-2; 10 nucleotides match TRBD2. Trimming took 1 base from V and 0 from J; bases not matched to a gene: 5. This CDR3 is built from 18 residues. CDR1 LNHDA and CDR2 SQIVND come from the germline V gene (reference sequence).